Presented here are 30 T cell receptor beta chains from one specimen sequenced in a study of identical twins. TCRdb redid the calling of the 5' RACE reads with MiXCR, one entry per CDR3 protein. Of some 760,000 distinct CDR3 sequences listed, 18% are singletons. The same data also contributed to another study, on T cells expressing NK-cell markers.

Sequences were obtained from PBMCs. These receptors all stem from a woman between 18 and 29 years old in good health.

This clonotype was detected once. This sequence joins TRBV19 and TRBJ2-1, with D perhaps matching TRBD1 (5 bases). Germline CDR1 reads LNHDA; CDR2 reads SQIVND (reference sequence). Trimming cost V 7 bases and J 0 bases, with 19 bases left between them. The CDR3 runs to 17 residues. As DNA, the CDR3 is TGTGCCAGTAACGGTATGGGGCGGACGATCTCCTACAATGAGCAGTTCTTC. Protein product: CASNGMGRTISYNEQFF.

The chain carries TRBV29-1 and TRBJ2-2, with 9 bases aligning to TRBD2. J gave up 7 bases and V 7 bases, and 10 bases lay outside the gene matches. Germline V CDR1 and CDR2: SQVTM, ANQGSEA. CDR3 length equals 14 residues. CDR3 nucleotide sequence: TGCAGCGCCGGACTAGCGTCGGGAGTCGGGGAGCTGTTTTTT. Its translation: CSAGLASGVGELFF.

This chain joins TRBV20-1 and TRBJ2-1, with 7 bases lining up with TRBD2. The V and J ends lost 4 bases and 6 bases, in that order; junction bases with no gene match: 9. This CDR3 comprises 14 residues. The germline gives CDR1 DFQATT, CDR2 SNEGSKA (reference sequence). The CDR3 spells CSAKMREIGNEQFF. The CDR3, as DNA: TGCAGTGCTAAAATGCGGGAGATCGGCAATGAGCAGTTCTTC.

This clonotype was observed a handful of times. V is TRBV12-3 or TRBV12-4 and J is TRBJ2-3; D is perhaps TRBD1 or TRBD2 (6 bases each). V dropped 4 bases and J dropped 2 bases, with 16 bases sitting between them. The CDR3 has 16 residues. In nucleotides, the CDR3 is TGTGCCAGCAGTTGGAGGGGGAGCGGATCCACAGATACGCAGTATTTT. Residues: CASSWRGSGSTDTQYF.

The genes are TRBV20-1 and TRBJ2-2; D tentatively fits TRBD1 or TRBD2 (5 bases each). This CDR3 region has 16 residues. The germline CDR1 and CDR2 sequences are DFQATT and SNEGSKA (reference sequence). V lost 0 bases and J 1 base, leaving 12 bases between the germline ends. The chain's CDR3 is CSARDRRGLNTGELFF. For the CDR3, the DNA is TGCAGTGCTAGAGATCGACGGGGCCTGAACACCGGGGAGCTGTTTTTT.

The CDR3 DNA sequence: TGTGCCAGCAGTCTGACTAGCGTTGAGCAGTTCTTC. Encoded protein: CASSLTSVEQFF. This sequence joins TRBV6-2 or TRBV6-3 and TRBJ2-1; 8 bases line up with TRBD2. This CDR3 contains 12 residues. Unmatched junction bases numbered 3, after V lost 5 bases and J lost 9 bases. Germline values: CDR1 MNHEY, CDR2 SVGEGT.

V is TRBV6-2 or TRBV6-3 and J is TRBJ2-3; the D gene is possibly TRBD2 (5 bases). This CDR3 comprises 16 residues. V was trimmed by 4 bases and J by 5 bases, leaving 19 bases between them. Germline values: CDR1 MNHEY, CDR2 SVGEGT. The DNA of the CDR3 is TGTGCCAGCAGTTTACTCGCCCCGGGAACGGTAGATACGCAGTATTTT. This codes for CASSLLAPGTVDTQYF.

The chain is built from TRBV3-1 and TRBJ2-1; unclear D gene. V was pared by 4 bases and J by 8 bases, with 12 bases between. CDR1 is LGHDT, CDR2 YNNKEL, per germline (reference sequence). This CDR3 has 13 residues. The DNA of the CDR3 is TGTGCCAGCAGCCGCCTGACTGTTTATGAGCAGTTCTTC. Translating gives CASSRLTVYEQFF.

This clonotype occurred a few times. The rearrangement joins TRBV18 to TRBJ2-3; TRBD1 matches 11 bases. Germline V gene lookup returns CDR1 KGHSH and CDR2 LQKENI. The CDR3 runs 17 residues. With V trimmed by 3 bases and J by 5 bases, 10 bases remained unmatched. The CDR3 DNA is TGTGCCAGCTCACCTACCCTGGGACAGGGGGTCGGAGATACGCAGTATTTT. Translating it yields CASSPTLGQGVGDTQYF.

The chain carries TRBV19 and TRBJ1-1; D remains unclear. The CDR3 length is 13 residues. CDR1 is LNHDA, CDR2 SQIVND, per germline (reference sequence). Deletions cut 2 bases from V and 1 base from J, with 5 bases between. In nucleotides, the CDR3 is TGTGCCAGTAGTATATGGTGGAACACTGAAGCTTTCTTT. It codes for CASSIWWNTEAFF.

CDR3: CSARSRRSGSLQETQYF. The CDR3, as DNA: TGCAGTGCTAGATCGCGGAGAAGCGGGAGCCTTCAGGAGACCCAGTACTTC. The chain employs TRBV20-1 and TRBJ2-5, with 8 positions matching TRBD2. With 2 bases clipped from V and 5 bases from J, the junction kept 16 bases outside the gene matches. Germline V CDR1 and CDR2: DFQATT, SNEGSKA (reference sequence). This CDR3 is 17 amino acids long.

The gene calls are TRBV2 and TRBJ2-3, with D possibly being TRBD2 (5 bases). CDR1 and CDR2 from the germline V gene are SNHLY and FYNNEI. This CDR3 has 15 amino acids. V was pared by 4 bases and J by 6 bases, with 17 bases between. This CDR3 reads CASSGEGSSMDTQYF. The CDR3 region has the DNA TGTGCCAGCAGTGGTGAGGGTTCCTCAATGGATACGCAGTATTTT.

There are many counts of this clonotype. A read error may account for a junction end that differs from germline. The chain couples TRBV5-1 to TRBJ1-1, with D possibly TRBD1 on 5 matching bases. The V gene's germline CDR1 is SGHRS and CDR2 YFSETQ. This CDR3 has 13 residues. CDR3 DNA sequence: TGTGCCAGCAGCAGGGACCCGAACACTGAAGCTTTCTTT. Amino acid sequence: CASSRDPNTEAFF.

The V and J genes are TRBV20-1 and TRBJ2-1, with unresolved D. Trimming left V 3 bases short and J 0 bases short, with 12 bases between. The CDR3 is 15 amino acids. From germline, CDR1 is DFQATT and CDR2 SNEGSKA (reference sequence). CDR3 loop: CSASTLSTSYNEQFF. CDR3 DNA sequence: TGCAGTGCTAGTACTCTATCCACCTCCTACAATGAGCAGTTCTTC.

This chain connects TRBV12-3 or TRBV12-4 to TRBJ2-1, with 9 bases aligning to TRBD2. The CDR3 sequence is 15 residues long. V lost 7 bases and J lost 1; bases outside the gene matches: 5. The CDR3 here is CASTPAGGSYNEQFF. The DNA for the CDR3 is TGTGCCAGCACCCCAGCGGGGGGTTCCTACAATGAGCAGTTCTTC.

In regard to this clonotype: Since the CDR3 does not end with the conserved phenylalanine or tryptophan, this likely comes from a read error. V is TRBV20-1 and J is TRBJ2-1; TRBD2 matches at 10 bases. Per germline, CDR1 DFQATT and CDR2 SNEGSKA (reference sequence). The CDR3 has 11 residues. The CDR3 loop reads CSLAGVNEQFS. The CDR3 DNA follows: TGCAGCCTAGCGGGAGTAAATGAGCAGTTCTCC.

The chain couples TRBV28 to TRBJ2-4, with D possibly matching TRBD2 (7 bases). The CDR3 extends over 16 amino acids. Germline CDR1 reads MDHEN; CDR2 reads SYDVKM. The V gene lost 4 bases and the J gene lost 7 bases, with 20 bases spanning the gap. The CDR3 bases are TGTGCCAGCAGTTCTCCTTTTGGGGGAGGGGGGAACATTCAGTACTTC. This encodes CASSSPFGGGGNIQYF.

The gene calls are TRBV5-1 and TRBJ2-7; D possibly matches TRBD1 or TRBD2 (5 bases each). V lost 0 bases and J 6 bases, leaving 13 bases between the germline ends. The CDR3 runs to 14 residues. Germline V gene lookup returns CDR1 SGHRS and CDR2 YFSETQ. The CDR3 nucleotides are TGCGCCAGCAGCTTGGCGGGACCGGCCGGCGAGCAGTACTTC. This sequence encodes CASSLAGPAGEQYF. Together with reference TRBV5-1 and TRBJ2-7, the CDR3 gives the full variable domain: KAGVTQTPRYLIKTRGQQVTLSCSPISGHRSVSWYQQTPGQGLQFLFEYFSETQRNKGNFPGRFSGRQFSNSRSEMNVSTLELGDSALYLCASSLAGPAGEQYFGPGTRLTVT.

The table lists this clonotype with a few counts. The CDR3: CSGTGQGAYEQYF. The CDR3 DNA follows: TGCAGCGGGACGGGACAGGGGGCCTACGAGCAGTACTTC. The chain couples TRBV29-1 to TRBJ2-7, with 11 positions matching TRBD1. The CDR3 covers 13 residues. V gave up 7 bases and J gave up 2 bases; unmatched junction bases: 4. Germline V gives CDR1 SQVTM, CDR2 ANQGSEA.

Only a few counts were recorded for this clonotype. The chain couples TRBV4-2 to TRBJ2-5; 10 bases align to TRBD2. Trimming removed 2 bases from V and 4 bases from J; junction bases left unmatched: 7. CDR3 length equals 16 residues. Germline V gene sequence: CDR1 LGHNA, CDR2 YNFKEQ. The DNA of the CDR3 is TGTGCCAGCAGCCAAACCTCCCTAGCGGGAGTAGAGACCCAGTACTTC. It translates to CASSQTSLAGVETQYF.

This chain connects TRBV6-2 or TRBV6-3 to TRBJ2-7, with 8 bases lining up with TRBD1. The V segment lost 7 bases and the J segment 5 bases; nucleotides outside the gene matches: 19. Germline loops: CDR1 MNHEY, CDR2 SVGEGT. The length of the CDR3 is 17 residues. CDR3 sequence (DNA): TGTGCCAGCACGGACCTCATTTCCGGGACAGGCCGTAACGAGCAGTACTTC. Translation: CASTDLISGTGRNEQYF.

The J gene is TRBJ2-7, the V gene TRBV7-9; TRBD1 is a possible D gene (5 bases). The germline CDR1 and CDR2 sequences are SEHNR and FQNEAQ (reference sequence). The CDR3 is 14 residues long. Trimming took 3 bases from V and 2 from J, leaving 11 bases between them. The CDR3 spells CASSFIQGTYEQYF. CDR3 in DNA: TGTGCCAGCAGCTTTATTCAGGGAACCTACGAGCAGTACTTC.

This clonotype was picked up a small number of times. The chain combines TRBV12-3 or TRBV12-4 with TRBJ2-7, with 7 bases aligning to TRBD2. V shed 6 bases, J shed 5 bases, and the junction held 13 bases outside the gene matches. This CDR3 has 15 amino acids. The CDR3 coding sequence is TGTGCCAGCAGCCCCCTAGCGGCCCCTTCGGACGAGCAGTACTTC. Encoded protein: CASSPLAAPSDEQYF.

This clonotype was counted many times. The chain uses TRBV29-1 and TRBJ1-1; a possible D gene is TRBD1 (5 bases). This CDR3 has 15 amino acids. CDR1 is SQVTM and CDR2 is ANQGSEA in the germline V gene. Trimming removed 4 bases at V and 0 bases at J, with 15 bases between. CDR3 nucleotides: TGCAGCGTTGGGGCAGGATGGGGCATGAACACTGAAGCTTTCTTT. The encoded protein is CSVGAGWGMNTEAFF.

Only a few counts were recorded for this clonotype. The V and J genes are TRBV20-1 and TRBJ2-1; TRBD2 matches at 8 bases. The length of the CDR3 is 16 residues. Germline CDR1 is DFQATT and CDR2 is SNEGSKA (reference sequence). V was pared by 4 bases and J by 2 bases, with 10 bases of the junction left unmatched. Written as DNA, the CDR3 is TGCAGTGCTACCAGACGGCGGGGGGCAACCTACAATGAGCAGTTCTTC. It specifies CSATRRRGATYNEQFF.

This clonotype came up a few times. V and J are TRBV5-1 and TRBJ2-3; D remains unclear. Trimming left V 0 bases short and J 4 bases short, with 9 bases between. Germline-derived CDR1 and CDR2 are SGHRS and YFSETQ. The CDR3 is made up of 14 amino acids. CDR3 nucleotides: TGCGCCAGCAGCTTGGGGGGAAGATCAGATACGCAGTATTTT. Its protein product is CASSLGGRSDTQYF.

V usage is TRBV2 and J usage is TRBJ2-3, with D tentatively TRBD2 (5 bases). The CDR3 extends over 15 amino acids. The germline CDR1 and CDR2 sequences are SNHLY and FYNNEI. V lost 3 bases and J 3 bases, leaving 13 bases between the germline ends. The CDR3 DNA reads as TGTGCCAGCAGTGAGCTTACTAGTAGAACAGATACGCAGTATTTT. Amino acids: CASSELTSRTDTQYF.

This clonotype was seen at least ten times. CDR3 in DNA: TGTGCCAGCAGTTTAGCGACCGGGGGCGAGGAGACCCAGTACTTC. Encoded protein: CASSLATGGEETQYF. The gene calls are TRBV12-3 or TRBV12-4 and TRBJ2-5; D tentatively fits TRBD1 or TRBD2 (6 bases each). V gave up 0 bases and J gave up 5 bases, with 13 bases separating them. The CDR3 contains 15 residues.

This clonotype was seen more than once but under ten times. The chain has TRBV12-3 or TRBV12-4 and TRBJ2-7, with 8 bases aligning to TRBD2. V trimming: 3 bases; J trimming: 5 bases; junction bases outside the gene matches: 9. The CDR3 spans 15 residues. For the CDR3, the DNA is TGTGCCAGCAGTTTGGGTGTTAGCGGGAACCACGAGCAGTACTTC. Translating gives CASSLGVSGNHEQYF.

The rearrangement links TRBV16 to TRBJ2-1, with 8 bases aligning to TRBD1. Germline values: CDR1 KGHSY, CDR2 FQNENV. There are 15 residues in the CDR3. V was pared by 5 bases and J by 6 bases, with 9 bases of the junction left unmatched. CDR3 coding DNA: TGTGCCAGCAGCGCTCGACAGGGGCCCCTCAATGAGCAGTTCTTC. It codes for CASSARQGPLNEQFF.